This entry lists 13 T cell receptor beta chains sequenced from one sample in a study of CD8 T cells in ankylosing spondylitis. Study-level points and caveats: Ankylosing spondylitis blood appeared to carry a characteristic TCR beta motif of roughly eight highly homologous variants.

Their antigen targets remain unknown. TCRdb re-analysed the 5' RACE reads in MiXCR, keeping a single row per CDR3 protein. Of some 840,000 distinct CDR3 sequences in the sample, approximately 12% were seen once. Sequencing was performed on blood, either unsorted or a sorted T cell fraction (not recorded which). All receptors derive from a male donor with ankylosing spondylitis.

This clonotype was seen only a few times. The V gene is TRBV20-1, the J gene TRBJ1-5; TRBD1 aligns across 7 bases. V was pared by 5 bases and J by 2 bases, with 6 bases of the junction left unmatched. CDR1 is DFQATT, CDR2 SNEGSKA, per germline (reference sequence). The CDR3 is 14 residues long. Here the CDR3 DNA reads TGCAGTGCTCCTAAAGACAGGGGCAATCAGCCCCAGCATTTT. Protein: CSAPKDRGNQPQHF.

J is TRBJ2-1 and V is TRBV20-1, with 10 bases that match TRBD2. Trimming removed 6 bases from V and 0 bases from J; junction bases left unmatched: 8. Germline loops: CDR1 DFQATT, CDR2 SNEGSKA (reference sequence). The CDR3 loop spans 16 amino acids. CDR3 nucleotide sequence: TGCAGTGCCGAAAGCGGGAGGGCTTCCTCCTACAATGAGCAGTTCTTC. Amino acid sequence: CSAESGRASSYNEQFF.

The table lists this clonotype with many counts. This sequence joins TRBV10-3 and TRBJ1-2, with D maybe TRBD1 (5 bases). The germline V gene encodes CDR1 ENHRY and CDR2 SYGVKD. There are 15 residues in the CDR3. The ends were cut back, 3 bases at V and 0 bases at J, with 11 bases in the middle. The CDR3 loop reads CAISDGAVTNYGYTF. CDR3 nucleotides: TGTGCCATCAGTGACGGGGCAGTTACTAACTATGGCTACACCTTC.

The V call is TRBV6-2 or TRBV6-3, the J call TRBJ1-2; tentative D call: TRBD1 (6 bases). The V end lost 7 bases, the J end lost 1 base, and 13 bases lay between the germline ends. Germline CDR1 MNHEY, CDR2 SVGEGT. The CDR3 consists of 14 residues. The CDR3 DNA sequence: TGTGCCAGCACCCCGGGACACCGTAACTATGGCTACACCTTC. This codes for CASTPGHRNYGYTF.

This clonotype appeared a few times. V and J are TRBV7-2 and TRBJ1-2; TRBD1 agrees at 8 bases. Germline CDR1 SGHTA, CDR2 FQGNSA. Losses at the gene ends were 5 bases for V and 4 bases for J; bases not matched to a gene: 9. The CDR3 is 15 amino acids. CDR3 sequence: CASSPQGQAVYGYTF. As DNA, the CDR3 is TGTGCCAGCAGCCCACAGGGACAGGCTGTCTATGGCTACACCTTC.

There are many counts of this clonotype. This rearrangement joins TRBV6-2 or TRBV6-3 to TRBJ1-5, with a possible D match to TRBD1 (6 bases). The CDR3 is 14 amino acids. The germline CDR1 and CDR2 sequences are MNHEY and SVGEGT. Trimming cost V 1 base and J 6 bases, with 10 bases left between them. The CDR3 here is CASSYWGAGQPQHF. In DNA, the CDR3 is TGTGCCAGCAGTTACTGGGGGGCAGGTCAGCCCCAGCATTTT.

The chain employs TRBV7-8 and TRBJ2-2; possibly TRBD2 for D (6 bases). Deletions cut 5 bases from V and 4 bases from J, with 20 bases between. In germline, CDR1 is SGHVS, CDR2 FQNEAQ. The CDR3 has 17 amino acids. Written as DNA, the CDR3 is TGTGCCAGCAGCCAACGTTTCCAGGGACTCGGCACCGGGGAGCTGTTTTTT. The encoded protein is CASSQRFQGLGTGELFF.

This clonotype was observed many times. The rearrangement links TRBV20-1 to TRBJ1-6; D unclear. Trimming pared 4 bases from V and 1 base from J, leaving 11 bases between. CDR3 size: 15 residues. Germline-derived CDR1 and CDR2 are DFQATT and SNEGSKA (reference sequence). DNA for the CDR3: TGCAGTGCTAAAAACGGACGGTCCTATAATTCACCCCTCCACTTT. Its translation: CSAKNGRSYNSPLHF.

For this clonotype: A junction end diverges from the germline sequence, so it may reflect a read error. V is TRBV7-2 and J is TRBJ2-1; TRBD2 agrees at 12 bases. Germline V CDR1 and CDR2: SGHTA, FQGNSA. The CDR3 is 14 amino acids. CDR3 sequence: CASSLGNGLAGTLF. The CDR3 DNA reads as TGTGCCAGCAGCTTAGGGAACGGACTAGCGGGAACTCTCTTC.

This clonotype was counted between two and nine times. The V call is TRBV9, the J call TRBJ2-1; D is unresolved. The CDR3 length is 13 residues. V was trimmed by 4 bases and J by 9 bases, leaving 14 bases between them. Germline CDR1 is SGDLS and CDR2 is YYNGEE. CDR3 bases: TGTGCCAGCAGCCCGGGCCGAGTCTTTGAGCAGTTCTTC. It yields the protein CASSPGRVFEQFF. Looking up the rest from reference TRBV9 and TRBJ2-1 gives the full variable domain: DSGVTQTPKHLITATGQRVTLRCSPRSGDLSVYWYQQSLDQGLQFLIQYYNGEERAKGNILERFSAQQFPDLHSELNLSSLELGDSALYFCASSPGRVFEQFFGPGTRLTVL.

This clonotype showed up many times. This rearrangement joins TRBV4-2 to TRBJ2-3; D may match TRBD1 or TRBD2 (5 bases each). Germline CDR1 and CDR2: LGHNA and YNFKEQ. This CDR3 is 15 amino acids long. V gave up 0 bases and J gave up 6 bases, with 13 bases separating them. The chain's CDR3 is CASSQERDAVDTQYF. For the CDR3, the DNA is TGTGCCAGCAGCCAAGAAAGGGACGCCGTGGATACGCAGTATTTT.

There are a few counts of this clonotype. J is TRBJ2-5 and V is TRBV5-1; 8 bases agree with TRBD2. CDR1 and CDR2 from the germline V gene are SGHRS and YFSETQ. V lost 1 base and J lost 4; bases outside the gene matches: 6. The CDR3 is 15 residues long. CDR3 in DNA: TGCGCCAGCAGCTTGCAAACGGGAGGGAGAGAGACCCAGTACTTC. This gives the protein CASSLQTGGRETQYF.

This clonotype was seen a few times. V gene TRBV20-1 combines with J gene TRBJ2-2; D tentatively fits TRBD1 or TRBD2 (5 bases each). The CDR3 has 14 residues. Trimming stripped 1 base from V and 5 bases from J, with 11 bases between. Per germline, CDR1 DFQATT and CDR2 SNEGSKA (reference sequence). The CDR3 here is CSARGLRETGELFF. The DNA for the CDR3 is TGCAGTGCTAGAGGACTCAGGGAGACCGGGGAGCTGTTTTTT.